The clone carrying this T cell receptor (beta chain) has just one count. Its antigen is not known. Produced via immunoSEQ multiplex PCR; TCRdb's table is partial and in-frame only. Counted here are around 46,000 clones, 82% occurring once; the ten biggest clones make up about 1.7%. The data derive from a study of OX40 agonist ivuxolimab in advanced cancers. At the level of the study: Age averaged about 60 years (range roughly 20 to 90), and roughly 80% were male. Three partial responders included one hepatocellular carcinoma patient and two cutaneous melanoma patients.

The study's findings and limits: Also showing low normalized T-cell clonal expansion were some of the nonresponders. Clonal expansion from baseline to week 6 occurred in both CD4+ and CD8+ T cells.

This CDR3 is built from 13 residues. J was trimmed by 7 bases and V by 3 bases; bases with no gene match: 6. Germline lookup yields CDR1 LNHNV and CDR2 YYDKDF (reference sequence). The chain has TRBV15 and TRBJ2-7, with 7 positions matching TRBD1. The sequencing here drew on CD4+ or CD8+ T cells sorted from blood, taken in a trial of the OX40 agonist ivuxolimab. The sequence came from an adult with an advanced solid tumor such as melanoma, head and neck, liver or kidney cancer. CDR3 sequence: CATSRGQPGEQYF. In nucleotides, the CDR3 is TGTGCCACCAGCAGGGGACAGCCGGGAGAGCAGTACTTC.